The next 20 T cell receptor beta chains were all read from a single sample in a study of blood T cells in healthy people across ages. With a J-beta primer mix and a sample-barcoded 5' primer, a second PCR ran roughly 7 to 11 cycles. TCRdb processed the 5' RACE reads anew with MiXCR; each CDR3 protein has one entry. The profile shows hundreds of thousands of distinct CDR3 sequences, more than 50% of them singletons. Sequenced material: blood. The receptors originated from a man aged 35 to 55 in good health.

This chain joins TRBV4-3 and TRBJ1-2, with 11 bases lining up with TRBD1. The CDR3 consists of 16 residues. The junction had 8 bases not matched to a gene; V was cut back by 3 bases and J by 5 bases. Germline V gene sequence: CDR1 LGHNA, CDR2 YSLEER. CDR3 coding DNA: TGCGCCAGCAGCCAGGACCGGGACAGGGGGTCGTATGGCTACACCTTC. Translating it yields CASSQDRDRGSYGYTF.

The chain carries TRBV5-1 and TRBJ1-2; the D is unclear. The CDR3 length is 16 residues. The germline V and J ends were trimmed by 0 bases and 1 base, with 13 bases remaining between them. Germline CDR1 SGHRS, CDR2 YFSETQ. In DNA form, the CDR3 reads TGCGCCAGCAGCTTGGTAGGATCAGGCAATAACTATGGCTACACCTTC. This translates into CASSLVGSGNNYGYTF.

The gene calls are TRBV20-1 and TRBJ2-5; D remains unclear. This CDR3 spans 14 amino acids. V shed 0 bases and J shed 2 bases, with 10 bases lying between them. Germline V CDR1 and CDR2: DFQATT, SNEGSKA (reference sequence). The CDR3 spells CSARDARIQETQYF. DNA of the CDR3: TGCAGTGCTAGAGATGCCCGGATACAAGAGACCCAGTACTTC.

The rearrangement links TRBV7-3 to TRBJ2-5; TRBD1 agrees at 7 bases. CDR3 length: 15 residues. The germline gives CDR1 SGHTA, CDR2 FQGTGA. J was trimmed by 2 bases and V by 4 bases; bases with no gene match: 7. The CDR3 coding sequence is TGTGCCAGCAGCTCGTATGGGACAGATCAAGAGACCCAGTACTTC. It encodes CASSSYGTDQETQYF.

The gene calls are TRBV20-1 and TRBJ2-6; the D gene is possibly TRBD1 (5 bases). CDR3 length: 17 amino acids. The V gene's germline CDR1 is DFQATT and CDR2 SNEGSKA (reference sequence). V dropped 0 bases and J dropped 0 bases, with 12 bases sitting between them. CDR3 residues: CSARDDSDHSGANVLTF. The DNA for the CDR3 is TGCAGTGCTAGAGACGACAGCGATCACTCTGGGGCCAACGTCCTGACTTTC.

The chain combines TRBV28 with TRBJ1-1; D is possibly TRBD1 (5 bases). Trimming removed 5 bases at V and 10 bases at J, with 17 bases between. The CDR3 loop spans 13 amino acids. Germline CDR1 MDHEN, CDR2 SYDVKM. In nucleotides, the CDR3 is TGTGCCAGCAGTCAGCGACAGTTAAGTGTAGCTTTCTTT. This encodes CASSQRQLSVAFF.

The chain is built from TRBV28 and TRBJ1-2; D might be TRBD1 (5 bases). From germline, CDR1 is MDHEN and CDR2 SYDVKM. V was clipped by 4 bases and J by 1 base, with 10 bases between them. This CDR3 is 14 amino acids long. The CDR3 spells CASSSGTFNYGYTF. The CDR3 bases are TGTGCCAGCAGTTCCGGGACTTTTAACTATGGCTACACCTTC.

This clonotype was recorded only once. The rearrangement links TRBV28 to TRBJ2-7; D is undetermined. Trimming removed 5 bases at V and 0 bases at J, with 14 bases between. Germline loops: CDR1 MDHEN, CDR2 SYDVKM. The CDR3 has 15 amino acids. This CDR3 reads CASSPEAASSYEQYF. CDR3 nucleotide sequence: TGTGCCAGCAGTCCCGAGGCAGCCAGCTCCTACGAGCAGTACTTC. Full variable domain (outside the CDR3, taken from reference TRBV28 and TRBJ2-7): DVKVTQSSRYLVKRTGEKVFLECVQDMDHENMFWYRQDPGLGLRLIYFSYDVKMKEKGDIPEGYSVSREKKERFSLILESASTNQTSMYLCASSPEAASSYEQYFGPGTRLTVT.

The chain carries TRBV7-3 and TRBJ2-1; TRBD1 is a possible D gene (5 bases). V lost 2 bases and J 7 bases, leaving 18 bases between the germline ends. Germline V gene sequence: CDR1 SGHTA, CDR2 FQGTGA. This CDR3 comprises 16 residues. As DNA, the CDR3 is TGTGCCAGCAGCTTAGGGGCTAACACCGCAGTAAATGAGCAGTTCTTC. It is translated as CASSLGANTAVNEQFF.

V is TRBV9 and J is TRBJ2-1; 8 bases agree with TRBD1. The CDR3 loop spans 13 amino acids. From germline, CDR1 is SGDLS and CDR2 YYNGEE. J gave up 15 bases and V 3 bases, and 11 bases lay outside the gene matches. CDR3 region: CASSAVDRGLRFF. CDR3 sequence (DNA): TGTGCCAGCAGCGCCGTTGACAGGGGACTTCGGTTCTTC.

The chain links TRBV4-3 to TRBJ2-7; 8 nucleotides agree with TRBD2. Germline values: CDR1 LGHNA, CDR2 YSLEER. The CDR3 covers 14 residues. V lost 6 bases and J lost 3; bases outside the gene matches: 7. CDR3 in DNA: TGCGCCAGCAGTAGTTGGCTAGCGGGCTACGAGCAGTACTTC. It translates to CASSSWLAGYEQYF.

This chain links TRBV28 with TRBJ2-3; 8 bases are a match to TRBD1. CDR3 length: 13 amino acids. V trimming: 10 bases; J trimming: 5 bases; junction bases outside the gene matches: 8. Germline V lookup: CDR1 MDHEN, CDR2 SYDVKM. The CDR3 region is CATTDRAVDTQYF. CDR3 nucleotides: TGTGCCACCACGGACAGGGCCGTAGATACGCAGTATTTT. The whole variable domain, filled in from reference TRBV28 and TRBJ2-3, reads DVKVTQSSRYLVKRTGEKVFLECVQDMDHENMFWYRQDPGLGLRLIYFSYDVKMKEKGDIPEGYSVSREKKERFSLILESASTNQTSMYLCATTDRAVDTQYFGPGTRLTVL.

V usage is TRBV2 and J usage is TRBJ2-3; D is undetermined. The germline V gene has CDR1 SNHLY and CDR2 FYNNEI. This CDR3 has 14 residues. Trimming cost V 5 bases and J 5 bases, with 14 bases left between them. The DNA for the CDR3 is TGTGCCAGCAGTCGTTCGGTGTTCGAAGATACGCAGTATTTT. Translation: CASSRSVFEDTQYF.

This clonotype was picked up many times. This chain connects TRBV24-1 to TRBJ2-6, with 12 bases fitting TRBD1. The V gene end was trimmed by 2 bases and the J gene end by 0 bases; junction bases not matched to a gene: 7. The length of the CDR3 is 20 residues. Germline V CDR1 and CDR2: KGHDR, SFDVKD. In DNA, the CDR3 is TGTGCCACCAGTGATTCCCCCGGGACAGGGGGCAACTCTGGGGCCAACGTCCTGACTTTC. Residues: CATSDSPGTGGNSGANVLTF.

The chain has TRBV10-2 and TRBJ2-5; D is ambiguous. V was trimmed by 3 bases and J by 5 bases, leaving 10 bases between them. The CDR3 is made up of 13 amino acids. In germline, CDR1 is WSHSY, CDR2 SAAADI. The CDR3 sequence is CASSEVRMETQYF. The CDR3 nucleotides are TGCGCCAGCAGTGAAGTTCGTATGGAGACCCAGTACTTC.

In this sample, this clonotype turned up a few times. This sequence joins TRBV6-5 and TRBJ1-2, with no clear D. The CDR3 consists of 13 residues. V lost 0 bases, J lost 6 bases, and 8 bases lay in between. CDR1 and CDR2 from the germline V gene are MNHEY and SVGAGI. CDR3 loop: CASSYSMGNGYTF. CDR3 coding DNA: TGTGCCAGCAGTTACTCGATGGGGAATGGCTACACCTTC.

This clonotype was counted a few times. Written as DNA, the CDR3 is TGTGCCAGCAGTTACTCGTCGGAATTTGGGAGGAACACTGAAGCTTTCTTT. Encoded protein: CASSYSSEFGRNTEAFF. The rearrangement uses TRBV6-5 and TRBJ1-1; unclear D gene. The germline V gene encodes CDR1 MNHEY and CDR2 SVGAGI. CDR3 length: 17 amino acids. The V and J ends lost 0 bases and 1 base respectively, with 15 bases between them.

This clonotype was seen only a few times. The chain has TRBV27 and TRBJ1-5, with TRBD1 as a possible D gene (5 bases). V lost 6 bases and J 1 base, leaving 10 bases between the germline ends. The CDR3 runs to 14 residues. The germline V gene encodes CDR1 MNHEY and CDR2 SMNVEV (reference sequence). The CDR3 here is CASRSRQSNQPQHF. DNA for the CDR3: TGTGCCAGCAGGAGTAGACAGAGCAATCAGCCCCAGCATTTT.

This chain connects TRBV4-1 to TRBJ2-5; unclear D gene. The DNA end favors TRBJ2-7, so the J call may be wrong. The CDR3 consists of 13 residues. The germline CDR1 and CDR2 sequences are MGHRA and YSYEKL. The CDR3 bases are TGCGCCGCCTCAGAAGCGCCGACCTACGAGCAGTACTTC. As protein: CAASEAPTYEQYF.

The chain combines TRBV25-1 with TRBJ2-1; 11 bases agree with TRBD2. The J segment lost 0 bases and the V segment lost 7 bases, leaving 8 bases of the junction unmatched. The length of the CDR3 is 17 residues. Germline-derived CDR1 and CDR2 are MGHDK and SYGVNS. CDR3 region: CASTGTSGKSSYNEQFF. DNA for the CDR3: TGTGCCAGCACGGGGACTAGCGGAAAAAGCTCCTACAATGAGCAGTTCTTC. The full variable domain, its missing parts supplied by reference TRBV25-1 and TRBJ2-1, is EADIYQTPRYLVIGTGKKITLECSQTMGHDKMYWYQQDPGMELHLIHYSYGVNSTEKGDLSSESTVSRIRTEHFPLTLESARPSHTSQYLCASTGTSGKSSYNEQFFGPGTRLTVL.